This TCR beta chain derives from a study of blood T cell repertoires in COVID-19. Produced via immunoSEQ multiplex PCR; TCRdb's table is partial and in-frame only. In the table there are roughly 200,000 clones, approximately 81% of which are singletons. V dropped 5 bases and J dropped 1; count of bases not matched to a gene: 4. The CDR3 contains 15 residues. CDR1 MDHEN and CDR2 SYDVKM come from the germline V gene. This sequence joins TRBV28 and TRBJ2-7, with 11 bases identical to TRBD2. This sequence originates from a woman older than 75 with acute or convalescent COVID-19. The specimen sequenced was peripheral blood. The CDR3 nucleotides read TGTGCCAGCAGTCTCGGGACTAGCGGTTCCTACGAGCAGTACTTC. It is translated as CASSLGTSGSYEQYF.